The 24 T cell receptor beta chains presented below share a single source sample, sequenced in a study of CD8 T cell repertoires and HIV-1 epitope variants. Their specific antigens are unknown. Repertoires were generated with immunoSEQ multiplex PCR, while TCRdb's copy carries only in-frame clones and drops some. Of about 5,300 clones listed, around two thirds are singletons. Source material: cultured CD8+ T cells derived from PBMCs. The receptor set was obtained from a male donor with HIV.

This clone was detected a few times. J is TRBJ2-1 and V is TRBV30, with 8 positions matching TRBD2. With V trimmed by 5 bases and J by 9 bases, 12 bases remained unmatched. This CDR3 comprises 14 residues. Germline assignment: CDR1 GTSNPN and CDR2 SVGIG (reference sequence). DNA of the CDR3: TGTGCCTGGGAGCACCCGGGGGGGCCGGGTGAGCAGTTCTTC. It is translated as CAWEHPGGPGEQFF.

This sequence joins TRBV6-5 and TRBJ1-3; possibly TRBD1 for D (5 bases). Trimming took off 4 bases at V and 3 bases at J, with 7 bases between the two ends. The length of the CDR3 is 13 residues. CDR1 is MNHEY, CDR2 SVGAGI, per germline. In DNA form, the CDR3 reads TGTGCCAGCAGTTTAGGGGTTGGAAACACCATATATTTT. Its translation: CASSLGVGNTIYF.

The chain carries TRBV27 and TRBJ2-7; a weak D match, TRBD2 (6 bases). V was shortened by 5 bases and J by 2 bases, with 19 bases between the two germline ends. The CDR3 sequence is 16 residues long. Germline assignment: CDR1 MNHEY and CDR2 SMNVEV (reference sequence). The CDR3 is CASSPPTGGVPYEQYF. For the CDR3, the DNA is TGTGCCAGCAGTCCTCCGACGGGCGGGGTGCCCTACGAGCAGTACTTC.

V usage is TRBV27 and J usage is TRBJ2-7, with D perhaps matching TRBD2 (7 bases). V was pared by 2 bases and J by 0 bases, with 11 bases between. Germline assignment: CDR1 MNHEY and CDR2 SMNVEV (reference sequence). CDR3 length: 15 residues. The CDR3 nucleotides read TGTGCCAGCAGTTTAAAAAGGGGGGGCTCCTACGAGCAGTACTTC. As protein: CASSLKRGGSYEQYF.

V usage is TRBV6-1 and J usage is TRBJ2-2; possibly TRBD1 or TRBD2 for D (5 bases each). Per germline, CDR1 MNHNS and CDR2 SASEGT. V was shortened by 7 bases and J by 7 bases, with 13 bases between the two germline ends. The CDR3 covers 13 residues. The CDR3 protein is CASKPGTNGELFF. The CDR3 DNA sequence: TGTGCCAGCAAGCCCGGGACCAACGGGGAGCTGTTTTTT.

This chain uses TRBV7-9 with TRBJ2-7, with 7 positions matching TRBD1. The CDR3 covers 13 residues. Germline CDR1 is SEHNR and CDR2 is FQNEAQ (reference sequence). Trimming at V came to 4 bases and at J to 7 bases, leaving 7 bases not matched to a gene. In DNA form, the CDR3 reads TGTGCCAGCAGCTCGACAGGGCAAGGAGAGCAGTACTTC. Encoded protein: CASSSTGQGEQYF.

V gene TRBV6-5 combines with J gene TRBJ2-3; 7 positions match TRBD2. The CDR3 has 16 residues. Germline CDR1 MNHEY, CDR2 SVGAGI. Trimming cost V 4 bases and J 1 base; bases outside gene matches: 8. For the CDR3, the DNA is TGTGCCAGCAGTTTCCCCTCGAGCGGGGGCACAGATACGCAGTATTTT. This gives the protein CASSFPSSGGTDTQYF.

The V gene is TRBV7-8, the J gene TRBJ2-2; D gene unclear. CDR1 is SGHVS and CDR2 is FQNEAQ in the germline V gene. The CDR3 contains 13 residues. V lost 3 bases to trimming and J lost 6 bases, with 8 bases between them. CDR3 amino acids: CASSFSPAGELFF. CDR3 sequence (DNA): TGTGCCAGCAGCTTTTCGCCAGCCGGGGAGCTGTTTTTT.

The chain combines TRBV9 with TRBJ1-2, with D perhaps matching TRBD1 (5 bases). CDR1 is SGDLS, CDR2 YYNGEE, per germline. The CDR3 loop spans 15 amino acids. V was shortened by 0 bases and J by 7 bases, with 16 bases between the two germline ends. In DNA form, the CDR3 reads TGTGCCAGCAGCGTAGGGGCCGGGGGAAGAGGTGGCTACACCTTC. Translating gives CASSVGAGGRGGYTF.

V gene TRBV15 combines with J gene TRBJ1-1; D unresolved. The germline gives CDR1 LNHNV, CDR2 YYDKDF (reference sequence). V was shortened by 5 bases and J by 5 bases, with 12 bases between the two germline ends. CDR3 length equals 13 residues. This CDR3 is CATSARTGTEAFF. CDR3 nucleotides: TGTGCCACCAGCGCAAGGACGGGGACTGAAGCTTTCTTT.

The rearrangement uses TRBV7-2 and TRBJ1-5, with D uncertain. From germline, CDR1 is SGHTA and CDR2 FQGNSA. Trimming took off 4 bases at V and 7 bases at J, with 8 bases between the two ends. The CDR3 runs to 12 residues. CDR3: CASSSSVQPQHF. Written as DNA, the CDR3 is TGTGCCAGCAGCTCTTCAGTCCAGCCCCAGCATTTT.

The chain couples TRBV6-5 to TRBJ2-1; the D gene could be TRBD1 or TRBD2 (5 bases each). V dropped 6 bases and J dropped 4 bases, with 10 bases sitting between them. The CDR3 sequence is 13 residues long. The germline CDR1 and CDR2 sequences are MNHEY and SVGAGI. CDR3 loop: CASSPEGYNEQFF. In DNA, the CDR3 is TGTGCCAGCAGCCCTGAGGGGTACAATGAGCAGTTCTTC.

V usage is TRBV9 and J usage is TRBJ2-1; the match to TRBD1 covers 9 bases. Germline-derived CDR1 and CDR2 are SGDLS and YYNGEE. The CDR3 runs to 19 residues. V lost 2 bases to trimming and J lost 4 bases; unmatched junction nucleotides: 16. The CDR3 reads CASSVSEWGSDRGYNEQFF. In nucleotides, the CDR3 is TGTGCCAGCAGCGTGAGTGAGTGGGGCTCGGACAGGGGATACAATGAGCAGTTCTTC.

This clone was picked up a small number of times. The chain is built from TRBV7-2 and TRBJ1-6, with D tentatively TRBD1 (6 bases). Germline CDR1 SGHTA, CDR2 FQGNSA. V was clipped by 5 bases and J by 5 bases, with 10 bases between them. CDR3 length: 14 amino acids. CDR3 sequence reads: CASSRRTDNSPLHF. CDR3 nucleotides: TGTGCCAGCAGCCGCAGGACAGATAATTCACCCCTCCACTTT.

The rearrangement links TRBV28 to TRBJ2-7; D remains unclear. Germline V lookup: CDR1 MDHEN, CDR2 SYDVKM. The V end was cut by 5 bases, the J end by 1 base, with 15 bases between. The CDR3 sequence is 15 residues long. This CDR3 is CASSVAAVRSYEQYF. In DNA form, the CDR3 reads TGTGCCAGCAGTGTGGCAGCCGTACGGTCCTACGAGCAGTACTTC.

This clone is medium-sized by share. The chain recombines TRBV2 with TRBJ2-7; no clear D gene. The CDR3 loop spans 15 amino acids. Germline loops: CDR1 SNHLY, CDR2 FYNNEI. The V end was cut by 1 base, the J end by 5 bases, with 15 bases between. The CDR3 DNA sequence: TGTGCCAGCAGTGAAGATGTTGGCGACTTTCACGAGCAGTACTTC. Translation gives CASSEDVGDFHEQYF.

V is TRBV30 and J is TRBJ2-2; maybe TRBD2 (6 bases). Trimming stripped 1 base from V and 5 bases from J, with 11 bases between. The CDR3 sequence is 14 residues long. Germline loops: CDR1 GTSNPN, CDR2 SVGIG (reference sequence). The CDR3 DNA reads as TGTGCCTGGAGTGAAGGCGCGGGAACCGGGGAGCTGTTTTTT. Translation gives CAWSEGAGTGELFF. The complete variable domain, with remaining parts taken from reference TRBV30 and TRBJ2-2, reads SQTIHQWPATLVQPVGSPLSLECTVEGTSNPNLYWYRQAAGRGLQLLFYSVGIGQISSEVPQNLSASRPQDRQFILSSKKLLLSDSGFYLCAWSEGAGTGELFFGEGSRLTVL.

This clone turned up a few times. The chain combines TRBV28 with TRBJ2-7; perhaps D is TRBD1 or TRBD2 (5 bases each). Germline CDR1 is MDHEN and CDR2 is SYDVKM. This CDR3 has 14 amino acids. V gave up 4 bases and J gave up 0 bases, with 10 bases separating them. As DNA, the CDR3 is TGTGCCAGCAGTTCCGGGACGTACTCCTACGAGCAGTACTTC. Translating it yields CASSSGTYSYEQYF.

The J gene is TRBJ1-1, the V gene TRBV9, with D perhaps TRBD1 (5 bases). The CDR3 runs 12 residues. Trimming removed 4 bases from V and 3 bases from J, with 7 bases in between. Germline V lookup: CDR1 SGDLS, CDR2 YYNGEE. CDR3 residues: CASSTGHTEAFF. The CDR3 DNA sequence: TGTGCCAGCAGCACGGGGCACACTGAAGCTTTCTTT. Together with reference TRBV9 and TRBJ1-1, the CDR3 gives the full variable domain: DSGVTQTPKHLITATGQRVTLRCSPRSGDLSVYWYQQSLDQGLQFLIQYYNGEERAKGNILERFSAQQFPDLHSELNLSSLELGDSALYFCASSTGHTEAFFGQGTRLTVV.

The V and J genes are TRBV27 and TRBJ2-2; maybe TRBD1 (7 bases). In germline, CDR1 is MNHEY, CDR2 SMNVEV (reference sequence). The CDR3 has 15 amino acids. V was shortened by 0 bases and J by 5 bases, with 10 bases between the two germline ends. CDR3 sequence reads: CASSLSRGVTGELFF. The CDR3 DNA is TGTGCCAGCAGTTTATCCAGGGGGGTAACCGGGGAGCTGTTTTTT.

The gene calls are TRBV5-4 and TRBJ2-5; TRBD1 agrees at 8 bases. The J call is doubtful: the DNA matches TRBJ2-7 better. Germline lookup yields CDR1 SGHNT and CDR2 YYREEE (reference sequence). This CDR3 spans 16 amino acids. The CDR3: CASSLDLRQGLYEQYF. CDR3 bases: TGTGCCAGCAGCTTGGACTTAAGACAGGGGTTGTACGAGCAGTACTTC.

The chain links TRBV7-2 to TRBJ1-6; 7 nucleotides agree with TRBD1. Losses at the gene ends were 1 base for V and 9 bases for J; bases not matched to a gene: 9. There are 16 residues in the CDR3. Germline loops: CDR1 SGHTA, CDR2 FQGNSA. The CDR3 sequence is CASSLVSTGQISPLHF. The DNA of the CDR3 is TGTGCCAGCAGCTTAGTGTCGACAGGGCAGATTTCACCCCTCCACTTT.

V is TRBV28 and J is TRBJ1-1, with 7 bases matching TRBD1. This CDR3 spans 14 amino acids. The germline gives CDR1 MDHEN, CDR2 SYDVKM. After removal of 5 bases from V and 0 bases from J, the junction contained 3 bases not matched to a gene. The CDR3 protein is CASSPTGLNTEAFF. The CDR3 DNA is TGTGCCAGCAGTCCGACAGGGCTGAACACTGAAGCTTTCTTT.

The rearrangement uses TRBV6-6 and TRBJ2-1; D could derive from TRBD1 or TRBD2 (7 bases each). V was pared by 8 bases and J by 6 bases, with 17 bases between. Germline CDR1 is MNHNY and CDR2 is SVGAGI (reference sequence). The CDR3 sequence is 14 residues long. The CDR3 loop reads CASQGRGQGNEQFF. The CDR3 DNA follows: TGTGCCAGCCAGGGGAGGGGGCAAGGCAATGAGCAGTTCTTC.